This TCR beta chain was sequenced in a study of T cell clonotyping in hematopoietic cell transplantation. Produced via immunoSEQ multiplex PCR; TCRdb's table is partial and in-frame only. The sample has around 37,000 clones; 95% are singletons. This clone came up a few times. Its target is unknown. Study conclusions and caveats: Broader posttransplant TCR repertoire diversity was predicted by graft donor and pretransplant recipient Inverse Simpson Index values. Few recipient clonotypes overlapped donors; over 95% were de novo at given depth. No sorting was done, leaving CD4 and CD8 contributions mixed. Recipient TCR diversity dropped after transplant; expanded clonotypes rose from day 30 to 180.

The CDR3 length is 17 residues. Germline V lookup: CDR1 MDHEN, CDR2 SYDVKM. Deletions cut 2 bases from V and 2 bases from J, with 18 bases between. The source of this sequence is a man aged 25 to 45 in good health. Some clones in this sample may be carry-over from other donors' samples. Sequenced input: peripheral blood mononuclear cells. The chain is built from TRBV28 and TRBJ2-5; no definite D call. CDR3 in DNA: TGTGCCAGCAGTTTAAGCCCGACGGTGATTTCTCAAGAGACCCAGTACTTC. Amino acid sequence: CASSLSPTVISQETQYF.